The T cell receptor beta chain described here comes from a study of control samples from healthy donors and cancer patients. Using immunoSEQ multiplex PCR, the repertoire was profiled, and TCRdb retains in-frame clones only, with some absent. In the table there are about 150,000 clones, roughly 92% of which are singletons. The CDR3 consists of 17 residues. Trimming pared 5 bases from V and 1 base from J, leaving 20 bases between. Germline V lookup: CDR1 LNHDA, CDR2 SQIVND (reference sequence). The sequenced material came from blood. The rearrangement joins TRBV19 to TRBJ2-5; tentatively, D is TRBD2 (7 bases). The TCR originated in a man in his fifties in good health. The CDR3 loop is CASSGRTGLAAQETQYF. In nucleotides, the CDR3 is TGTGCCAGTAGTGGAAGAACAGGGCTAGCGGCCCAAGAGACCCAGTACTTC.